The 10 T cell receptor beta chains presented below share a single source sample, sequenced in a study of cytomegalovirus exposure and HLA in healthy donors. Vbeta (60) and Jbeta (13) primers were used in the PCR. Clones were sequenced by immunoSEQ multiplex PCR, and TCRdb holds only the in-frame ones, with some missing. The table includes 110,000 to 150,000 clones, 60% to 80% detected once. Sequencing input: PBMCs. The receptors originated from a woman aged 25 to 39 in good health and CMV-seronegative.

The chain combines TRBV2 with TRBJ2-1; D is perhaps TRBD1 (5 bases). The V gene's germline CDR1 is SNHLY and CDR2 FYNNEI. The CDR3 is 13 amino acids. V was pared by 8 bases and J by 7 bases, with 15 bases between. DNA of the CDR3: TGTGCCAGCGGGGCAATACCCCTTAATGAGCAGTTCTTC. It is translated as CASGAIPLNEQFF.

The rearrangement uses TRBV4-1 and TRBJ2-1; 7 bases line up with TRBD1. J gave up 4 bases and V 4 bases, and 7 bases lay outside the gene matches. The CDR3 totals 15 residues. Germline-derived CDR1 and CDR2 are MGHRA and YSYEKL. The CDR3 nucleotides read TGCGCCAGCAGCCGCCGGGACAGAGGTTACAATGAGCAGTTCTTC. This translates into CASSRRDRGYNEQFF.

V usage is TRBV2 and J usage is TRBJ1-2; 7 bases are a match to TRBD1. The CDR3 has 15 residues. Germline assignment: CDR1 SNHLY and CDR2 FYNNEI. Germline trimming cut 8 bases from V and 4 bases from J; bases unmatched to any gene: 13. The CDR3 DNA sequence: TGTGCCAGCCAGGGACAGATCCTACTCTTCTATGGCTACACCTTC. Its translation: CASQGQILLFYGYTF.

This clone came up a few times. The gene calls are TRBV5-8 and TRBJ1-5; maybe TRBD1 (6 bases). V was pared by 4 bases and J by 7 bases, with 12 bases between. The germline gives CDR1 SGHTS, CDR2 YDEGEE. There are 13 residues in the CDR3. The CDR3: CASSLAGGQPQHF. The CDR3 nucleotides are TGTGCCAGCAGCCTCGCGGGGGGCCAGCCCCAGCATTTT.

V gene TRBV6-5 combines with J gene TRBJ2-1; no firm D call. The germline CDR1 and CDR2 sequences are MNHEY and SVGAGI. The CDR3 totals 14 residues. V dropped 1 base and J dropped 8 bases, with 12 bases sitting between them. CDR3 sequence reads: CASSYFRLSHEQFF. The CDR3 DNA sequence: TGTGCCAGCAGTTACTTCAGGCTCTCGCATGAGCAGTTCTTC.

The V and J genes are TRBV11-2 and TRBJ2-7; TRBD1 aligns across 7 bases. From germline, CDR1 is SGHAT and CDR2 FQNNGV. J was trimmed by 5 bases and V by 3 bases; bases with no gene match: 4. The CDR3 is 13 residues long. This CDR3 is CASSLRQGNEQYF. The CDR3 coding sequence is TGTGCCAGCAGCTTGCGACAGGGCAACGAGCAGTACTTC.

The J gene is TRBJ2-2, the V gene TRBV2; D perhaps matches TRBD1 (6 bases). Deletions cut 2 bases from V and 0 bases from J, with 13 bases between. CDR1 and CDR2 from the germline V gene are SNHLY and FYNNEI. The CDR3 length is 17 residues. CDR3 protein: CASSELDSYSNTGELFF. CDR3 DNA sequence: TGTGCCAGCAGTGAATTGGACAGCTACTCGAACACCGGGGAGCTGTTTTTT.

The CDR3 is CAWSFLGGAFYNEQFF. For the CDR3, the DNA is TGTGCCTGGAGTTTCCTAGGGGGGGCGTTCTACAATGAGCAGTTCTTC. The chain has TRBV30 and TRBJ2-1, with a tentative D call TRBD2 (7 bases). Germline V gene data show CDR1 as GTSNPN and CDR2 as SVGIG (reference sequence). This CDR3 contains 16 residues. The V gene lost 2 bases and the J gene lost 3 bases, with 17 bases spanning the gap.

This chain uses TRBV4-1 with TRBJ2-7; 7 bases are shared with TRBD1. Per germline, CDR1 MGHRA and CDR2 YSYEKL. Germline trimming cut 4 bases from V and 7 bases from J; bases unmatched to any gene: 7. The CDR3 runs 13 residues. The CDR3 coding sequence is TGCGCCAGCAGCCTCGGTCAGGGGGTAGAGCAGTACTTC. The encoded protein is CASSLGQGVEQYF.

J is TRBJ1-1 and V is TRBV11-2; D remains unclear. The germline V gene has CDR1 SGHAT and CDR2 FQNNGV. CDR3 length: 14 residues. The V gene lost 5 bases and the J gene lost 2 bases, with 12 bases spanning the gap. CDR3 sequence reads: CASSGGGRNTEAFF. CDR3 nucleotides: TGTGCCAGCAGCGGAGGCGGGCGAAACACTGAAGCTTTCTTT.